Listed below are T cell receptor beta chains from one sample, sequenced in a study of T-cell reconstitution after alpha-beta-depleted transplantation in children. MiXCR, run by TCRdb on the PCR reads, gives a single entry per CDR3 protein. This table has about 270,000 distinct CDR3 sequences, 9.9% appearing once. This specimen consisted of PBMCs from the stem cell graft donor, obtained from the stem cell graft. The origin of the receptors is a human donor who donated a stem cell graft to a child with SCID. CDR3s include the opening cysteine and the closing phenylalanine or tryptophan. A D gene is named only where the DNA matches it firmly. The size entry is marked missing in some rows and otherwise reads once, few, many or a size class.

J gene | V gene | clone size | D gene | CDR3 DNA | CDR3 protein
TRBJ2-2 | TRBV5-1 | many | - | TGCGCCAGCAGCTCCGACTCGAACACCGGGGAGCTGTTTTTT | CASSSDSNTGELFF
TRBJ2-7 | TRBV12-3/TRBV12-4 | - | TRBD1 | TGTGCCAGCAGTCCAACGGGACAGGGGATCTACGAGCAGTACTTC | CASSPTGQGIYEQYF
TRBJ2-7 | TRBV5-5 | few | - | TGTGCCAGCAGCTCCCCTAGCGAGCCTACCTACGAGCAGTACTTC | CASSSPSEPTYEQYF
TRBJ2-6 | TRBV5-1 | - | - | TGCGCCAGCAGCCTTTCCCTTCAGGGGACTGTGGGGGCCAACGTCCTGACTTTC | CASSLSLQGTVGANVLTF
TRBJ1-1 | TRBV25-1 | - | - | TGTGCCAGCTCAGAACCCACAGAGAACACTGAAGCTTTCTTT | CASSEPTENTEAFF
TRBJ2-6 | TRBV29-1 | few | - | TGCAGCGTTTCAGGGGACCGCTCTGGGGCCAACGTCCTGACTTTC | CSVSGDRSGANVLTF
TRBJ2-1 | TRBV6-1 | few | TRBD2 | TGTGCCAGCAGTACGAGACTAGCGAGCGACAATGAGCAGTTCTTC | CASSTRLASDNEQFF
TRBJ2-7 | TRBV7-8 | many | - | TGTGCCAGCAGCCTGCTTTACGAGCAGTACTTC | CASSLLYEQYF
TRBJ2-2 | TRBV29-1 | - | TRBD2 | TGCAGCGTTGGCGGGGGAGCCGACACCGGGGAGCTGTTTTTT | CSVGGGADTGELFF
TRBJ2-7 | TRBV7-9 | once | - | TGTGCCAGCAGCCACCGCACGGGCAGTCCCTACGAGCAGTACTTC | CASSHRTGSPYEQYF
TRBJ2-7 | TRBV11-2 | - | TRBD1 | TGTGCCAGCAGCTTTGGGACAGGCTTTCAGGGAACCTACGAGCAGTACTTC | CASSFGTGFQGTYEQYF